Reported below is one T cell receptor beta chain. Its antigen is still unknown. These data belong to a study of T cell responses to AZD1222 COVID-19 vaccine. Findings and limits, study-wide: Vaccination with two AZD1222 doses was followed by a rise in Spike-specific TCR breadth and depth.

The repertoire was sequenced with immunoSEQ multiplex PCR; TCRdb's copy has only in-frame clones and lacks some. This table holds more than 50,000 clones, roughly 78% found once. Germline CDR1 SGHDT, CDR2 YYEEEE. The length of the CDR3 is 11 residues. V lost 2 bases, J lost 5 bases, and 5 bases lay in between. The chain carries TRBV5-6 and TRBJ2-7; D gene unclear. Sample: peripheral blood, taken on day 0 of MenACWY control vaccination. The source is an adult in good health. The CDR3 DNA is TGTGCCAGCAGCTTCGGAGACGAGCAGTACTTC. Amino acid sequence: CASSFGDEQYF.